These 20 T cell receptor beta chains came from one sample sequenced in a study of chemoradiotherapy in HPV16-positive cancers (dated by TCRdb to between 2021 and 2024). The library was made by the immunoSEQ multiplex PCR assay. TCRdb's version of the immuneACCESS table is confined to in-frame rearrangements and falls short of the full clone set. An unresolved V gene accounts for under half of the shortfall where checked; the remainder is of unknown origin. Within this sample are tens of thousands of clones, with around four fifths of them counted one time only. The ten largest account for about 3.8% of the sample. The material was blood, obtained from a patient who underwent chemoradiotherapy. Source of these receptors: a human donor with HPV-associated anogenital cancer.

The chain joins TRBV7-9 to TRBJ2-4; maybe TRBD2 (6 bases). V was cut by 2 bases and J by 1 base, with 12 bases left in between. Per germline, CDR1 SEHNR and CDR2 FQNEAQ (reference sequence). The CDR3 contains 16 residues. CDR3 nucleotides: TGTGCCAGCAGCTTATTTTGGGGGGTGGCCAAAAACATTCAGTACTTC. Its translation is CASSLFWGVAKNIQYF.

The gene calls are TRBV19 and TRBJ2-6; tentatively, D is TRBD2 (5 bases). V lost 2 bases to trimming and J lost 0 bases, with 17 bases between them. Per germline, CDR1 LNHDA and CDR2 SQIVND (reference sequence). The CDR3 sequence is 19 residues long. The CDR3 DNA is TGTGCCAGTAGTATAAAGGGCTTTAGCACTAGCTCTGGGGCCAACGTCCTGACTTTC. It codes for CASSIKGFSTSSGANVLTF.

The chain joins TRBV5-4 to TRBJ2-3, with 7 bases that match TRBD1. The CDR3 is 16 amino acids. The V segment lost 1 base and the J segment 1 base; nucleotides outside the gene matches: 6. CDR1 and CDR2 from the germline V gene are SGHNT and YYREEE (reference sequence). The CDR3 here is CASSLSPGQRTDTQYF. In DNA form, the CDR3 reads TGTGCCAGCAGCTTGTCCCCGGGACAGCGCACAGATACGCAGTATTTT. Together with reference TRBV5-4 and TRBJ2-3, the CDR3 gives the full variable domain: ETGVTQSPTHLIKTRGQQVTLRCSSQSGHNTVSWYQQALGQGPQFIFQYYREEENGRGNFPPRFSGLQFPNYSSELNVNALELDDSALYLCASSLSPGQRTDTQYFGPGTRLTVL.

The rearrangement uses TRBV6-1 and TRBJ1-5; possibly TRBD1 for D (6 bases). Germline values: CDR1 MNHNS, CDR2 SASEGT. There are 15 residues in the CDR3. V was trimmed by 0 bases and J by 9 bases, leaving 15 bases between them. The DNA for the CDR3 is TGTGCCAGCAGTGAAGCGCTTGGGGGGCTCGGGCCCCAGCATTTT. It codes for CASSEALGGLGPQHF.

The V gene is TRBV5-4, the J gene TRBJ2-5; possible D gene TRBD1, 6 bases. V lost 3 bases, J lost 2 bases, and 14 bases lay in between. CDR3 length: 15 amino acids. Germline CDR1 SGHNT, CDR2 YYREEE (reference sequence). Here the CDR3 DNA reads TGTGCCAGCAGCTCTCCTAGGACAGAGCAAGAGACCCAGTACTTC. Protein: CASSSPRTEQETQYF.

This clone is a singleton in its sample. The chain recombines TRBV7-9 with TRBJ1-1; D perhaps matches TRBD1 (5 bases). Trimming shortened V by 4 bases and J by 0 bases, and 12 bases separated the two germline ends. From germline, CDR1 is SEHNR and CDR2 FQNEAQ (reference sequence). This CDR3 is 15 amino acids long. In nucleotides, the CDR3 is TGTGCCAGCAGCTCGACGGGACCGTTGAACACTGAAGCTTTCTTT. This sequence encodes CASSSTGPLNTEAFF.

The gene calls are TRBV5-1 and TRBJ2-5; no clear D. Germline CDR1 SGHRS, CDR2 YFSETQ. There are 15 residues in the CDR3. V was pared by 0 bases and J by 1 base, with 10 bases between. CDR3 residues: CASSLVSSSQETQYF. CDR3 DNA: TGCGCCAGCAGCTTGGTATCGTCCTCCCAAGAGACCCAGTACTTC.

The rearrangement joins TRBV15 to TRBJ1-6, with 8 bases identical to TRBD1. J was trimmed by 6 bases and V by 1 base; bases with no gene match: 17. The V gene's germline CDR1 is LNHNV and CDR2 YYDKDF (reference sequence). This CDR3 comprises 20 residues. In DNA form, the CDR3 reads TGTGCCACCAGCAGAGTACGGATGGTTGACAGGGGAAGTCGTAATTCACCCCTCCACTTT. Residues: CATSRVRMVDRGSRNSPLHF.

The V and J genes are TRBV7-9 and TRBJ1-1, with 8 bases fitting TRBD1. Germline V gene lookup returns CDR1 SEHNR and CDR2 FQNEAQ (reference sequence). The CDR3 covers 16 residues. V shed 5 bases and J 0 bases; nucleotides not matched to a gene: 8. CDR3 sequence (DNA): TGTGCCAGCAGCGAAGACAGGGGTCGCATGAACACTGAAGCTTTCTTT. As protein: CASSEDRGRMNTEAFF.

The chain has TRBV27 and TRBJ2-3; D is unresolved. The CDR3 has 14 residues. Trimming stripped 3 bases from V and 5 bases from J, with 12 bases between. Germline CDR1 is MNHEY and CDR2 is SMNVEV (reference sequence). The CDR3 here is CASSLGLNQDTQYF. CDR3 bases: TGTGCCAGCAGTTTGGGCCTAAACCAAGATACGCAGTATTTT.

The rearrangement joins TRBV30 to TRBJ1-6; 9 nucleotides align to TRBD1. The CDR3 sequence is 16 residues long. Germline assignment: CDR1 GTSNPN and CDR2 SVGIG (reference sequence). The V segment lost 6 bases and the J segment 2 bases; nucleotides outside the gene matches: 8. The CDR3 DNA reads as TGTGCCTGCACCGGGACAGGGAGAGCCTATAATTCACCCCTCCACTTT. Translated: CACTGTGRAYNSPLHF.

The V and J genes are TRBV10-1 and TRBJ2-7; the D gene is possibly TRBD2 (6 bases). There are 13 residues in the CDR3. Per the germline V gene, CDR1 is WNHNN and CDR2 is SYGVQD (reference sequence). The germline V and J ends were trimmed by 0 bases and 4 bases, with 7 bases remaining between them. For the CDR3, the DNA is TGCGCCAGCAGTGAGTCAGGGAGGTACGAGCAGTACTTC. As protein: CASSESGRYEQYF.

This clone showed up just a few times. This chain connects TRBV28 to TRBJ1-2, with TRBD1 matching 11 bases. The V gene end was trimmed by 6 bases and the J gene end by 4 bases; junction bases not matched to a gene: 4. This CDR3 is built from 14 residues. Germline loops: CDR1 MDHEN, CDR2 SYDVKM. Here the CDR3 DNA reads TGTGCCAGCAGCCCCGGGACAGGGGGCTATGGCTACACCTTC. It codes for CASSPGTGGYGYTF.

V usage is TRBV7-9 and J usage is TRBJ2-3; tentatively, D is TRBD1 or TRBD2 (5 bases each). V dropped 4 bases and J dropped 1 base, with 15 bases sitting between them. The CDR3 length is 16 residues. The germline gives CDR1 SEHNR, CDR2 FQNEAQ (reference sequence). CDR3 sequence (DNA): TGTGCCAGCAGCTCTATTGATGGGGGTGGCACAGATACGCAGTATTTT. Protein sequence: CASSSIDGGGTDTQYF.

The chain is built from TRBV6-5 and TRBJ1-1, with 8 bases fitting TRBD1. Looked up from germline, CDR1 is MNHEY and CDR2 is SVGAGI. The V segment lost 5 bases and the J segment 1 base; nucleotides outside the gene matches: 3. The length of the CDR3 is 14 residues. The CDR3 protein is CASSGGQGNTEAFF. The CDR3 nucleotides read TGTGCCAGCAGTGGAGGACAGGGGAACACTGAAGCTTTCTTT.

The rearrangement links TRBV7-2 to TRBJ1-1; maybe TRBD1 (5 bases). The CDR3 has 13 residues. The V end was cut by 4 bases, the J end by 2 bases, with 8 bases between. Germline V lookup: CDR1 SGHTA, CDR2 FQGNSA. The CDR3 region has the DNA TGTGCCAGCAGCTCTGACAGAAACACTGAAGCTTTCTTT. Protein sequence: CASSSDRNTEAFF.

In nucleotides, the CDR3 is TGTGCCAGCAGTTTCCTCCCCAGGGAGTCTTACGAGCAGTACTTC. Its translation is CASSFLPRESYEQYF. The V gene is TRBV6-6, the J gene TRBJ2-7; D might be TRBD1 or TRBD2, each matching 5 bases. The V gene lost 4 bases and the J gene lost 4 bases, with 17 bases spanning the gap. In germline, CDR1 is MNHNY, CDR2 SVGAGI (reference sequence). This CDR3 contains 15 residues.

The chain uses TRBV7-6 and TRBJ1-4; D call uncertain. Trimming shortened V by 5 bases and J by 8 bases, and 9 bases separated the two germline ends. Germline V lookup: CDR1 SGHVS, CDR2 FNYEAQ. The CDR3 sequence is 12 residues long. The CDR3 region has the DNA TGTGCCAGCAGCGGTTACCAGGAAAAACTGTTTTTT. This codes for CASSGYQEKLFF.

The chain has TRBV5-4 and TRBJ2-7; 9 nucleotides match TRBD1. Losses at the gene ends were 3 bases for V and 4 bases for J; bases not matched to a gene: 11. The CDR3 has 16 amino acids. Looked up from germline, CDR1 is SGHNT and CDR2 is YYREEE (reference sequence). The CDR3 reads CASSSMVTGGVYEQYF. CDR3 bases: TGTGCCAGCAGCTCAATGGTAACAGGGGGCGTTTACGAGCAGTACTTC.

The table lists this clone with a count of one. The chain carries TRBV27 and TRBJ1-1; no clear D gene. This CDR3 contains 13 residues. Germline values: CDR1 MNHEY, CDR2 SMNVEV (reference sequence). The V and J ends lost 6 bases and 3 bases respectively, with 11 bases between them. The CDR3 spells CASSPHGYTEAFF. DNA for the CDR3: TGTGCCAGCAGCCCCCATGGGTACACTGAAGCTTTCTTT.